This TCR beta chain was sequenced during a study of T cell responses to AZD1222 COVID-19 vaccine. The study's findings and limits: Most donors were white British, females outnumbered males, and clonal diversity was possibly underestimated. Regions 160-218 and 743-854 dominated among vaccine-associated CD4 TCRs spanning spike. When two AZD1222 doses had been given, Spike-specific TCR breadth and depth rose.

In regard to this clone: No antigen is known for it.

With 1 base removed from V and 8 bases from J, the gap between germline ends came to 8 bases. The CDR3 extends over 12 amino acids. Germline lookup yields CDR1 LNHNV and CDR2 YYDKDF (reference sequence). The data were produced by immunoSEQ multiplex PCR, yet TCRdb's version contains in-frame clones alone and is incomplete. The profile shows tens of thousands of clones, 75% to 90% of them singletons. The chain recombines TRBV15 with TRBJ1-2; D not certain. This sequence originates from an adult in good health. The specimen comprised peripheral blood, sampled on day 0 of AZD1222 vaccination. The CDR3 loop reads CATSRVEGGYTF. DNA of the CDR3: TGTGCCACCAGCAGAGTTGAGGGCGGCTACACCTTC.